The 23 T cell receptor beta chains given below trace back to one sample, sequenced in a study of neurological immune-mediated disorders. MiXCR was run by TCRdb on the 5' RACE reads, yielding one entry per CDR3 protein. The sample includes 60,000 to 75,000 distinct CDR3 sequences, about 8.9% seen only once; the top ten take roughly an eighth. The time point: longitudinal time-point 2. The source material was PBMCs. These receptor sequences come from a man younger than 40 in good health.

This clonotype was recorded many times. The chain employs TRBV5-1 and TRBJ2-6; D might be TRBD1 (6 bases). Trimming took 5 bases from V and 0 from J, leaving 12 bases between them. In germline, CDR1 is SGHRS, CDR2 YFSETQ. This CDR3 spans 16 amino acids. CDR3 DNA sequence: TGCGCCAGCAGGAGCACAGGGTCCTCTGGGGCCAACGTCCTGACTTTC. This translates into CASRSTGSSGANVLTF.

There are many counts of this clonotype. The V call is TRBV2, the J call TRBJ1-1; D is perhaps TRBD1 (5 bases). In germline, CDR1 is SNHLY, CDR2 FYNNEI. The CDR3 sequence is 15 residues long. Trimming pared 5 bases from V and 4 bases from J, leaving 17 bases between. CDR3 residues: CASSFDLDRLTEAFF. The CDR3 coding sequence is TGTGCCAGCAGTTTCGATCTCGACAGACTCACTGAAGCTTTCTTT.

This clonotype was recorded many times. The chain employs TRBV6-6 and TRBJ1-2; no clear D. Deletions cut 3 bases from V and 6 bases from J, with 26 bases between. Looked up from germline, CDR1 is MNHNY and CDR2 is SVGAGI (reference sequence). The CDR3 runs to 18 residues. The CDR3 nucleotides read TGTGCCAGCAGTTATAAGTCCGGTCCGGGGTCTTGGGTGGATGGCTACACCTTC. This encodes CASSYKSGPGSWVDGYTF.

This clonotype was detected many times. The chain employs TRBV7-2 and TRBJ2-3; 7 nucleotides agree with TRBD1. CDR1 is SGHTA and CDR2 is FQGNSA in the germline V gene. V dropped 5 bases and J dropped 3; count of bases not matched to a gene: 8. This CDR3 contains 15 residues. This chain's CDR3 is CASSIQGFSTDTQYF. The CDR3 DNA reads TGTGCCAGCAGCATACAGGGGTTCAGTACAGATACGCAGTATTTT.

In its sample, this clonotype was seen many times. V and J are TRBV10-3 and TRBJ1-2; D is possibly TRBD1 (6 bases). CDR1 is ENHRY, CDR2 SYGVKD, per germline. The ends were cut back, 4 bases at V and 7 bases at J, with 13 bases in the middle. The CDR3 length is 13 residues. In nucleotides, the CDR3 is TGTGCCATCAGTGCCACAGGGCCGACTGGCTACACCTTC. This codes for CAISATGPTGYTF.

The gene calls are TRBV6-6 and TRBJ2-7, with 7 bases matching TRBD1. The CDR3 extends over 14 amino acids. The V and J ends lost 7 bases and 3 bases, in that order; junction bases with no gene match: 9. CDR1 is MNHNY and CDR2 is SVGAGI in the germline V gene (reference sequence). CDR3 bases: TGTGCCAGCATCACTGGACAGGCGAGCTACGAGCAGTACTTC. It is translated as CASITGQASYEQYF.

This clonotype showed up many times. The chain recombines TRBV4-2 with TRBJ1-1; 11 bases line up with TRBD1. J gave up 2 bases and V 7 bases, and 15 bases lay outside the gene matches. The CDR3 extends over 18 amino acids. The germline CDR1 and CDR2 sequences are LGHNA and YNFKEQ. CDR3 in DNA: TGTGCCAGCACCGCGCGACCACGGACAGGGGGCGTAAACACTGAAGCTTTCTTT. The encoded protein is CASTARPRTGGVNTEAFF.

This clonotype was observed many times. V is TRBV20-1 and J is TRBJ2-1, with 11 bases fitting TRBD2. The CDR3 extends over 21 amino acids. Germline assignment: CDR1 DFQATT and CDR2 SNEGSKA (reference sequence). Trimming at V came to 0 bases and at J to 4 bases, leaving 20 bases not matched to a gene. The CDR3 DNA sequence: TGCAGTGCTAGAGATTTAGCCGGGACACCGGGACTAGCGGCAGATTACAATGAGCAGTTCTTC. Translated: CSARDLAGTPGLAADYNEQFF.

This clonotype showed up many times. The chain recombines TRBV5-1 with TRBJ2-1; 10 positions agree with TRBD2. Germline V gene data show CDR1 as SGHRS and CDR2 as YFSETQ. The CDR3 is 15 residues long. Losses at the gene ends were 6 bases for V and 0 bases for J; bases not matched to a gene: 3. CDR3 region: CASNPSGSSYNEQFF. The CDR3 nucleotides are TGCGCCAGCAATCCTAGCGGGAGCTCCTACAATGAGCAGTTCTTC.

The sample holds many counts of this clonotype. Here the CDR3 reads CASSSRPTGGDAGANVLTF. The CDR3 DNA reads TGTGCCAGCAGCTCCCGGCCGACAGGGGGCGATGCTGGGGCCAACGTCCTGACTTTC. The gene calls are TRBV7-9 and TRBJ2-6; 10 nucleotides align to TRBD1. The CDR3 totals 19 residues. The trim removed 4 bases at V and 2 bases at J, leaving 11 bases unmatched. CDR1 SEHNR and CDR2 FQNEAQ come from the germline V gene (reference sequence).

This clonotype has at least ten counts. The CDR3 reads CSSRGGTGGSPEAFF. In DNA, the CDR3 is TGCAGCTCCCGGGGAGGAACAGGGGGAAGTCCTGAAGCTTTCTTT. The chain has TRBV29-1 and TRBJ1-1; 8 bases align to TRBD1. Germline CDR1 SQVTM, CDR2 ANQGSEA. J was trimmed by 6 bases and V by 8 bases; bases with no gene match: 17. This CDR3 spans 15 amino acids.

In this sample, this clonotype turned up many times. This chain joins TRBV20-1 and TRBJ2-7, with 14 positions matching TRBD2. This CDR3 spans 16 amino acids. V gave up 0 bases and J gave up 2 bases; unmatched junction bases: 3. Germline V gene data show CDR1 as DFQATT and CDR2 as SNEGSKA (reference sequence). The CDR3 region has the DNA TGCAGTGCTAGAGATCGGGGACTAGCGGGAGCCTACGAGCAGTACTTC. This encodes CSARDRGLAGAYEQYF.

Many counts were recorded for this clonotype. The rearrangement links TRBV5-1 to TRBJ2-7, with 9 bases lining up with TRBD1. This CDR3 has 14 amino acids. Germline loops: CDR1 SGHRS, CDR2 YFSETQ. J was trimmed by 3 bases and V by 3 bases; bases with no gene match: 4. The CDR3 sequence: CASSYTDRGYEQYF. The DNA of the CDR3 is TGCGCCAGCAGCTACACGGACAGGGGCTACGAGCAGTACTTC. Drawing the rest from reference TRBV5-1 and TRBJ2-7, the complete variable domain is KAGVTQTPRYLIKTRGQQVTLSCSPISGHRSVSWYQQTPGQGLQFLFEYFSETQRNKGNFPGRFSGRQFSNSRSEMNVSTLELGDSALYLCASSYTDRGYEQYFGPGTRLTVT.

This clonotype appeared a single time. A much larger clone sits a single nucleotide away, making a read error possible. The chain combines TRBV20-1 with TRBJ2-1, with 7 bases that match TRBD1. CDR1 and CDR2 (germline): DFQATT, SNEGSKA (reference sequence). J lost 4 bases, V lost 7 bases, and 7 bases had no gene match. CDR3 length: 13 residues. CDR3 residues: CSVTGENYNEQFF. CDR3 nucleotide sequence: TGCAGTGTAACAGGGGAGAATTACAATGAGCAGTTCTTC.

This clonotype was seen more than once but under ten times. This CDR3 is CASSESAGAQETQYF. The DNA for the CDR3 is TGTGCCAGCAGTGAAAGCGCGGGTGCCCAAGAGACCCAGTACTTC. The J gene is TRBJ2-5, the V gene TRBV6-1, with a weak D call TRBD2 (5 bases). Germline V lookup: CDR1 MNHNS, CDR2 SASEGT. V gave up 2 bases and J gave up 1 base, with 11 bases separating them. This CDR3 is 15 amino acids long.

As for this clonotype: A junction boundary mismatches the germline segment, possibly from a read error. CDR3: CGATSSGMGNTIYF. The CDR3, as DNA: TGCGGTGCGACAAGTTCGGGAATGGGAAACACCATATATTTT. The chain links TRBV20-1 to TRBJ1-3, with D uncertain. There are 14 residues in the CDR3. The germline V gene has CDR1 DFQATT and CDR2 SNEGSKA (reference sequence).

The sample holds many counts of this clonotype. The genes are TRBV4-2 and TRBJ2-2; 14 bases align to TRBD2. V was pared by 1 base and J by 0 bases, with 4 bases of the junction left unmatched. The CDR3 runs 19 residues. Germline values: CDR1 LGHNA, CDR2 YNFKEQ. CDR3 amino acids: CASSQGTSGRRANTGELFF. DNA of the CDR3: TGTGCCAGCAGCCAAGGGACTAGCGGGAGGAGAGCGAACACCGGGGAGCTGTTTTTT.

This clonotype was detected ten times or more. This chain's CDR3 is CSVPSGGDYGYTF. The CDR3 DNA reads as TGCAGCGTCCCCAGCGGGGGGGACTATGGCTACACCTTC. This sequence joins TRBV29-1 and TRBJ1-2; D is perhaps TRBD1 (5 bases). In germline, CDR1 is SQVTM, CDR2 ANQGSEA. The V and J ends lost 6 bases and 3 bases respectively, with 14 bases between them. This CDR3 contains 13 residues.

This clonotype occurred many times. The chain joins TRBV20-1 to TRBJ2-1; 11 bases match TRBD2. Looked up from germline, CDR1 is DFQATT and CDR2 is SNEGSKA (reference sequence). Trimming cost V 4 bases and J 9 bases; bases outside gene matches: 11. The CDR3 is 15 residues long. CDR3 residues: CSATVLAGGLSEQFF. As DNA, the CDR3 is TGCAGTGCTACGGTTCTAGCGGGAGGCCTTAGTGAGCAGTTCTTC.

This clonotype showed up many times. This chain joins TRBV11-2 and TRBJ2-3; TRBD2 matches 16 bases. This CDR3 has 17 residues. V lost 5 bases and J lost 3; bases outside the gene matches: 5. Germline loops: CDR1 SGHAT, CDR2 FQNNGV. The CDR3 reads CASSPGLAGGPTDTQYF. In DNA form, the CDR3 reads TGTGCCAGCAGCCCGGGACTAGCGGGAGGGCCGACAGATACGCAGTATTTT. Drawing the rest from reference TRBV11-2 and TRBJ2-3, the complete variable domain is EAGVAQSPRYKIIEKRQSVAFWCNPISGHATLYWYQQILGQGPKLLIQFQNNGVVDDSQLPKDRFSAERLKGVDSTLKIQPAKLEDSAVYLCASSPGLAGGPTDTQYFGPGTRLTVL.

The sample holds many counts of this clonotype. V is TRBV27 and J is TRBJ1-5; D not resolved. Trimming took 7 bases from V and 0 from J, leaving 10 bases between them. CDR3 length: 14 residues. From germline, CDR1 is MNHEY and CDR2 SMNVEV (reference sequence). CDR3 nucleotides: TGTGCCAGCAAACACTTCAATAGCAATCAGCCCCAGCATTTT. Amino acids: CASKHFNSNQPQHF.

This clonotype was seen repeatedly, ten times or more. The V gene is TRBV11-2, the J gene TRBJ2-1, with a weak D call TRBD2 (5 bases). Per germline, CDR1 SGHAT and CDR2 FQNNGV. The V gene lost 7 bases and the J gene lost 4 bases, with 14 bases spanning the gap. The CDR3 is 14 residues long. This chain's CDR3 is CASTGGGVYNEQFF. Here the CDR3 DNA reads TGTGCCAGCACTGGAGGTGGGGTTTACAATGAGCAGTTCTTC. The entire variable domain, with the rest obtained from reference TRBV11-2 and TRBJ2-1, is as follows: EAGVAQSPRYKIIEKRQSVAFWCNPISGHATLYWYQQILGQGPKLLIQFQNNGVVDDSQLPKDRFSAERLKGVDSTLKIQPAKLEDSAVYLCASTGGGVYNEQFFGPGTRLTVL.

This clonotype was recorded many times. The chain links TRBV27 to TRBJ1-1, with D maybe TRBD1 (6 bases). Trimming cost V 9 bases and J 4 bases, with 24 bases left between them. This CDR3 contains 16 residues. Germline CDR1 and CDR2: MNHEY and SMNVEV (reference sequence). The CDR3 region has the DNA TGTGCCAGTAAAGGGGGGCTAGGGGGATCTGGCACTGAAGCTTTCTTT. As protein: CASKGGLGGSGTEAFF.